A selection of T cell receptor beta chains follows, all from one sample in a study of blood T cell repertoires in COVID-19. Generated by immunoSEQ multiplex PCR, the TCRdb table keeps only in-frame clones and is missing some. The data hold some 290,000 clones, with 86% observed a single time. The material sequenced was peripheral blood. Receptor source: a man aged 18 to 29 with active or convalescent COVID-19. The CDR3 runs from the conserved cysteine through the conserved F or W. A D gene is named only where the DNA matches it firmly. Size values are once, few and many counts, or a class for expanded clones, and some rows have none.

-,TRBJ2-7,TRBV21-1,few,TGTGCCAGCAGCACGACAGGCTCCGAGCAGTACTTC,CASSTTGSEQYF
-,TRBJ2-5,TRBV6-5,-,TGTGCCAGCAGCCCCGCCGCCCCGGGGACCCAGTACTTC,CASSPAAPGTQYF
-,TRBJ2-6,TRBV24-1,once,TGTGCCACCTCCCCGGGAGCTGGGGCCAACGTCCTGACTTTC,CATSPGAGANVLTF
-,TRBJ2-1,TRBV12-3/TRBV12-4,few,TGTGCCACTCGGGAAGCCCTCTACAATGAGCAGTTCTTC,CATREALYNEQFF
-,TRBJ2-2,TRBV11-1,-,TGTGCCAGCAGCTTCGGGGATGGGGAGCTGTTTTTT,CASSFGDGELFF
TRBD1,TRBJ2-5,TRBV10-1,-,TGCGCCAGCAGCTCCGGACAGGGGGGGGAGACCCAGTACTTC,CASSSGQGGETQYF
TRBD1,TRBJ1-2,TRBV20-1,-,TGCAGTGGCATACAGGGGGATGGCTACACCTTC,CSGIQGDGYTF
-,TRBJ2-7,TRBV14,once,TGTGCCAGCAGCGTACGGGGTTCCTCCTACGAGCAGTACTTC,CASSVRGSSYEQYF
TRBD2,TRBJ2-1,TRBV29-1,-,TGCAGCGTTGAGGGTTGGGCTAGCGGGAGTAATGAGCAGTTCTTC,CSVEGWASGSNEQFF
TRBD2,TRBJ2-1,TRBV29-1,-,TGCAGCGTTGCAGGGACTAGCGGCAATGAGCAGTTCTTC,CSVAGTSGNEQFF
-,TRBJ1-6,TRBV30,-,TGTGCCTGGAGTTCAAACAGGGATTCACCCCTCCACTTT,CAWSSNRDSPLHF
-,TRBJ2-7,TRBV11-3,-,TGTGCCAGCAGCTTAGGGGCCGGGAACGAGCAGTACTTC,CASSLGAGNEQYF
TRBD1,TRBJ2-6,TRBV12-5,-,TGTGCTAGTGGTTTCGGACAGGGGGGCTCTGGGGCCAACGTCCTGACTTTC,CASGFGQGGSGANVLTF